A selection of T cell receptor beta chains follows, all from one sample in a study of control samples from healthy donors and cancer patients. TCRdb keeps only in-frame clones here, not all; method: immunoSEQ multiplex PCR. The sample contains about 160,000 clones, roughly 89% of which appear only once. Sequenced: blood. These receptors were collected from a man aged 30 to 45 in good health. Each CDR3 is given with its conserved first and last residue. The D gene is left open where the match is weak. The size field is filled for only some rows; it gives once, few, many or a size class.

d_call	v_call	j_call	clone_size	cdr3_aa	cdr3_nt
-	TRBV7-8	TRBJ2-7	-	CASSSRQSYEQYF	TGTGCCAGCAGCAGCCGACAGTCCTACGAGCAGTACTTC
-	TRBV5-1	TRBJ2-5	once	CASNRDLETQYF	TGCGCCAGCAATCGGGATCTCGAGACCCAGTACTTC
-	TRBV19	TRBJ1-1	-	CASSISDSTEAFF	TGTGCCAGTAGTATATCCGATTCCACTGAAGCTTTCTTT
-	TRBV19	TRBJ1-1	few	CASTEPGGPNTEAFF	TGTGCCAGTACCGAACCGGGGGGGCCGAACACTGAAGCTTTCTTT
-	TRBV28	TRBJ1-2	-	CASASNYGYTF	TGTGCCAGCGCCTCCAACTATGGCTACACCTTC
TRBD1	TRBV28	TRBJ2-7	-	CASSFPGTGYHEQYF	TGTGCCAGCAGTTTCCCCGGGACAGGCTACCACGAGCAGTACTTC
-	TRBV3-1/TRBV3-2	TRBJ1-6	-	CASSQETPLSSPLHF	TGTGCCAGCAGCCAAGAGACTCCTCTGAGTTCACCCCTCCACTTT
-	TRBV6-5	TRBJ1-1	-	CASSTQGRTEAFF	TGTGCCAGCAGTACACAGGGACGCACTGAAGCTTTCTTT
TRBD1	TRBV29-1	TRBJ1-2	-	CSVETGGNGYTF	TGCAGCGTTGAGACAGGGGGCAATGGCTACACCTTC
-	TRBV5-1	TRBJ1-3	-	CASSWTNSKGNTIYF	TGCGCCAGCTCCTGGACAAACTCGAAGGGAAACACCATATATTTT
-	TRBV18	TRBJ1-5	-	CASSPIPDNQPQHF	TGTGCCAGCTCACCTATTCCGGACAATCAGCCCCAGCATTTT
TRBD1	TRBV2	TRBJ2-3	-	CATGQGIDTQYF	TGTGCCACCGGACAGGGGATAGATACGCAGTATTTT